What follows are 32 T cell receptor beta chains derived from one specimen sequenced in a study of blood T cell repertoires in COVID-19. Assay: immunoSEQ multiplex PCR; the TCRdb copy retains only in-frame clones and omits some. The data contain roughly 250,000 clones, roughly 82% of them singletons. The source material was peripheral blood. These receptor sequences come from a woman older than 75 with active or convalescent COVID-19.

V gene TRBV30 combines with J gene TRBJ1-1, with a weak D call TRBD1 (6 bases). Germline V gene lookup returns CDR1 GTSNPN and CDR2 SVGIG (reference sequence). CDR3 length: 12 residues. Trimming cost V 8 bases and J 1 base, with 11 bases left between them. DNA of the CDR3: TGTGCCAGGCTGGACAGGAACACTGAAGCTTTCTTT. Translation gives CARLDRNTEAFF.

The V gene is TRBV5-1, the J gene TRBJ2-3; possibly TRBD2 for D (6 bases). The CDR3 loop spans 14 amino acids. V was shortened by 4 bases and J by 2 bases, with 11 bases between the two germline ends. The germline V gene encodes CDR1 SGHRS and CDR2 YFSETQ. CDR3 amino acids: CASSPRTITDTQYF. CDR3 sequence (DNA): TGCGCCAGCAGCCCACGGACTATCACAGATACGCAGTATTTT.

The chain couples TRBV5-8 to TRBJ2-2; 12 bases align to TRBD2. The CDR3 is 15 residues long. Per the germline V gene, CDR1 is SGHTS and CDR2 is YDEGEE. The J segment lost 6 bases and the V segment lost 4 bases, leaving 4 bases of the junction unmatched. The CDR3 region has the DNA TGTGCCAGCAGCGGCACTAGCGGGAGGTCCGGGGAGCTGTTTTTT. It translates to CASSGTSGRSGELFF.

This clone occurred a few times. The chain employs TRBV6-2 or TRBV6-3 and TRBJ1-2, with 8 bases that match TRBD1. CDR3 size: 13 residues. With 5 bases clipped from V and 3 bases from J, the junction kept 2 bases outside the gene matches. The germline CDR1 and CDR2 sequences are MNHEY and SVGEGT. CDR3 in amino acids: CASSLTGDYGYTF. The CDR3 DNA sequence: TGTGCCAGCAGTCTGACAGGGGACTATGGCTACACCTTC.

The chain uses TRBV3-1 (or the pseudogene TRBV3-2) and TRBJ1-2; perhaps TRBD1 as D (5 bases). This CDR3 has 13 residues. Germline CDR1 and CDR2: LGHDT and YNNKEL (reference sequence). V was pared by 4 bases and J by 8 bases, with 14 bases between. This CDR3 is CASSPQGISGYTF. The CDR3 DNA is TGTGCCAGCAGCCCGCAGGGAATTAGCGGCTACACCTTC.

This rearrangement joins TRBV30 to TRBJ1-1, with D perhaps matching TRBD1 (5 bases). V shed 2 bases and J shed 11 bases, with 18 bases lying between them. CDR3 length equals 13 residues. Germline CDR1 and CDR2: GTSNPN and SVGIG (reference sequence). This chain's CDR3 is CAWSSGRSLGAFF. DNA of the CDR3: TGTGCCTGGAGTTCAGGGCGCAGTCTCGGGGCTTTCTTT.

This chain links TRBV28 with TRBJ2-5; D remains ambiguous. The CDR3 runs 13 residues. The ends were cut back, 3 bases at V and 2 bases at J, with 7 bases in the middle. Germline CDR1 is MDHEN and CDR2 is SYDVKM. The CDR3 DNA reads TGTGCCAGCAGTTTGGTCAGGCAAGAGACCCAGTACTTC. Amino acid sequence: CASSLVRQETQYF.

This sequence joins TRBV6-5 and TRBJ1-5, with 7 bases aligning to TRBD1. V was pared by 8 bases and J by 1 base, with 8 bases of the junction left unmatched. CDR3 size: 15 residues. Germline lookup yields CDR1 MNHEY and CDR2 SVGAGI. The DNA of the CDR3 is TGTGCCAGCGGACAGGTTACGTGGAGCAATCAGCCCCAGCATTTT. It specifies CASGQVTWSNQPQHF.

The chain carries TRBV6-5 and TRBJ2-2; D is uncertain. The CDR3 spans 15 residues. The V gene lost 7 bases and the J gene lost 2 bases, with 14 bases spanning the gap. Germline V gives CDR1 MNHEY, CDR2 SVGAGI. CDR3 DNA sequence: TGTGCCAGCACCTCGGGTCTAACAAACACCGGGGAGCTGTTTTTT. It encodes CASTSGLTNTGELFF.

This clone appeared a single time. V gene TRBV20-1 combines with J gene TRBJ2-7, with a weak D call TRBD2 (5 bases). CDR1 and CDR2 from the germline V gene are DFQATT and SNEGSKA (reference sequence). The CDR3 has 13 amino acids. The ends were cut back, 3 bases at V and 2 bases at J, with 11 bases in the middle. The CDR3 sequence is CSASGPGTYEQYF. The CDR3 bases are TGCAGTGCTAGTGGGCCGGGGACCTACGAGCAGTACTTC.

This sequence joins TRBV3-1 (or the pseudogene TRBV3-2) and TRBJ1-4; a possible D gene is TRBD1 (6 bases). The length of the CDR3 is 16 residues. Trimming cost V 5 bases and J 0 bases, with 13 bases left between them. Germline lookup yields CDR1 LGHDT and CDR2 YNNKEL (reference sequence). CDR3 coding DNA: TGTGCCAGCAGCTCCGGACAGCATGCAACTAATGAAAAACTGTTTTTT. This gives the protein CASSSGQHATNEKLFF.

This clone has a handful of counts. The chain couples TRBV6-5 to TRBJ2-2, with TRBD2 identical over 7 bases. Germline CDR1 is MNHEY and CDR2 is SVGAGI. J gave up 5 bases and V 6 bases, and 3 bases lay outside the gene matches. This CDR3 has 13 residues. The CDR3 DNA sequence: TGTGCCAGCAGCCCCGGGAGGACCGGGGAGCTGTTTTTT. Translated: CASSPGRTGELFF.

The CDR3 is CASSHRGPLDREKLFF. The CDR3 DNA follows: TGTGCCAGCAGCCACAGGGGGCCTTTGGATCGTGAAAAACTGTTTTTT. The chain couples TRBV3-1 (or the pseudogene TRBV3-2) to TRBJ1-4; TRBD1 matches at 8 bases. J was trimmed by 7 bases and V by 3 bases; bases with no gene match: 10. Germline CDR1 and CDR2: LGHDT and YNNKEL (reference sequence). CDR3 size: 16 residues.

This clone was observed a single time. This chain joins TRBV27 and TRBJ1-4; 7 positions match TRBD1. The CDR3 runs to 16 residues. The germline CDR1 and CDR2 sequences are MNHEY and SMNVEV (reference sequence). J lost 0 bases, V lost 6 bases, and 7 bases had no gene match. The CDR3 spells CASRRRQGATNEKLFF. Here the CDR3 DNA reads TGTGCCAGCAGGAGAAGACAGGGTGCAACTAATGAAAAACTGTTTTTT.

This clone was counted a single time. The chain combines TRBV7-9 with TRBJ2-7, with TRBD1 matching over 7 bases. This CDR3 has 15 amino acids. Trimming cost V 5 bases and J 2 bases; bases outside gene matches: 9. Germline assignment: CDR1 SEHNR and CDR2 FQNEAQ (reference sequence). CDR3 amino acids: CASSPDRERTYEQYF. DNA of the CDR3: TGTGCCAGCAGCCCCGACAGGGAAAGGACCTACGAGCAGTACTTC.

The CDR3 DNA sequence: TGTGCCAGTAGTTGGCAGGCAATCTCCTACAATGAGCAGTTCTTC. Translated: CASSWQAISYNEQFF. The chain joins TRBV19 to TRBJ2-1; D is undetermined. Germline-derived CDR1 and CDR2 are LNHDA and SQIVND (reference sequence). V was trimmed by 5 bases and J by 0 bases, leaving 11 bases between them. The length of the CDR3 is 15 residues.

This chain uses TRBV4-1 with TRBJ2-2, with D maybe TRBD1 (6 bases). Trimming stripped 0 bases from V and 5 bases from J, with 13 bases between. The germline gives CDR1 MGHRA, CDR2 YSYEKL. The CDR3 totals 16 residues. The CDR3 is CASSQDGTIRTGELFF. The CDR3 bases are TGCGCCAGCAGCCAAGATGGGACAATTAGGACCGGGGAGCTGTTTTTT.

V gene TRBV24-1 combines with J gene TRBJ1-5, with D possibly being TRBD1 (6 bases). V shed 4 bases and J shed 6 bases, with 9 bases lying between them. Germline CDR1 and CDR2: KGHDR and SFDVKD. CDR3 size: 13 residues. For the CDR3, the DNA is TGTGCCACCAGTGACAGGGGTTCTCAGCCCCAGCATTTT. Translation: CATSDRGSQPQHF.

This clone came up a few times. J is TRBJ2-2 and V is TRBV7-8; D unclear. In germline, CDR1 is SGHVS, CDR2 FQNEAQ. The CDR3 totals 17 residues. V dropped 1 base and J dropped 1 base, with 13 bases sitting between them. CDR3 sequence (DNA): TGTGCCAGCAGCTTAGATGTCTCCGCCGGGAACACCGGGGAGCTGTTTTTT. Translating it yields CASSLDVSAGNTGELFF.

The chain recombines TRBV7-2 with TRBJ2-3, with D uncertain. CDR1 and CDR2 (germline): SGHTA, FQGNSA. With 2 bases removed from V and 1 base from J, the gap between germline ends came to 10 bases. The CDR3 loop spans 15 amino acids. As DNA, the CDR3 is TGTGCCAGCAGCTTATTTGCCCAGGGCACAGATACGCAGTATTTT. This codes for CASSLFAQGTDTQYF.

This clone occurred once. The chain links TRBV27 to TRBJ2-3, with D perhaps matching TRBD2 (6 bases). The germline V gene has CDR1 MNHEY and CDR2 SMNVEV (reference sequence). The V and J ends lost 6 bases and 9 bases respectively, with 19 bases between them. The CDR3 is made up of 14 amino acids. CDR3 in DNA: TGTGCCAGCAGGGACTATGGACCCTCCGAAACGCAGTATTTT. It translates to CASRDYGPSETQYF.

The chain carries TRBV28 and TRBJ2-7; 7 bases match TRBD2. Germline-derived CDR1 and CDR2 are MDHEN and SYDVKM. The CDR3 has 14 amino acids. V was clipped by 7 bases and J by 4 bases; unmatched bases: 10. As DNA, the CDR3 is TGTGCCAGCACCTCTATCGGACTAGGTTACGAGCAGTACTTC. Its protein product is CASTSIGLGYEQYF.

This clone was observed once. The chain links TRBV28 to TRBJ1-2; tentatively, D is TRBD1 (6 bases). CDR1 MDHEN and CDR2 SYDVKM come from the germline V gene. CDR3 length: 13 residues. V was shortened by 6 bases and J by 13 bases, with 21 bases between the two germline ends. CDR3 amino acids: CASRVPADRRLTF. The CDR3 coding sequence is TGTGCCAGCAGAGTTCCGGCGGACAGAAGGCTCACCTTC.

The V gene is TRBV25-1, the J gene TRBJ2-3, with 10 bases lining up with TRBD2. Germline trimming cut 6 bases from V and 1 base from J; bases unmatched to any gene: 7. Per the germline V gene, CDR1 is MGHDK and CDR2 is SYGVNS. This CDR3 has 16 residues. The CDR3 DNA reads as TGTGCCAGCAGGACGGCTAGCGGGAGCGGCACAGATACGCAGTATTTT. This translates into CASRTASGSGTDTQYF.

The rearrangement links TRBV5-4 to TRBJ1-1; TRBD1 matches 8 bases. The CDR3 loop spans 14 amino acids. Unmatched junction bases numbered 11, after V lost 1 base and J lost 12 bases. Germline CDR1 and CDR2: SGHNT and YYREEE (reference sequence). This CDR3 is CASSLYFAGGVTFF. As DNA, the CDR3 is TGTGCCAGCAGCTTGTATTTTGCAGGGGGCGTAACTTTCTTT.

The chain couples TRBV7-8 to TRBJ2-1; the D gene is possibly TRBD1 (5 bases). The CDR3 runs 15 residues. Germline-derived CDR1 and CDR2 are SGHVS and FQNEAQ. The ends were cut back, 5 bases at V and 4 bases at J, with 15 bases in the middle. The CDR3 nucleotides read TGTGCCAGCAGCCGAGGACACTTAGAGTACAATGAGCAGTTCTTC. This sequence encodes CASSRGHLEYNEQFF. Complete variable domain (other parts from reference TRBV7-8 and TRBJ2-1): GAGVSQSPRYKVAKRGQDVALRCDPISGHVSLFWYQQALGQGPEFLTYFQNEAQLDKSGLPSDRFFAERPEGSVSTLKIQRTQQEDSAVYLCASSRGHLEYNEQFFGPGTRLTVL.

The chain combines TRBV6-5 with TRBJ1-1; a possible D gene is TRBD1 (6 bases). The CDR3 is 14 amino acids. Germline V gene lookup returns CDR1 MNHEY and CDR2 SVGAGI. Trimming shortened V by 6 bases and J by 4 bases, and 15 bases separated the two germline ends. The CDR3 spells CASSLNRDITEAFF. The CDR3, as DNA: TGTGCCAGCAGCCTGAACCGGGACATCACTGAAGCTTTCTTT.

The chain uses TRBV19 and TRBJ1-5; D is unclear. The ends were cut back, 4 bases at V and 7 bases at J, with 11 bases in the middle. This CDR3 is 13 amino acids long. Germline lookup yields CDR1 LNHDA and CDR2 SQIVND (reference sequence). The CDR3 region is CASSTDTVQPQHF. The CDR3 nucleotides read TGTGCCAGTAGTACCGACACAGTGCAGCCCCAGCATTTT.

CDR3 in amino acids: CASSRGGADSLAQHF. The CDR3 bases are TGTGCCAGCAGCCGAGGGGGCGCAGATAGTTTAGCCCAGCATTTT. This chain joins TRBV28 and TRBJ1-5, with 7 bases fitting TRBD1. Per the germline V gene, CDR1 is MDHEN and CDR2 is SYDVKM. The V and J ends lost 6 bases and 11 bases, in that order; junction bases with no gene match: 16. This CDR3 comprises 15 residues. The variable domain in full, with the rest retrieved from reference TRBV28 and TRBJ1-5, is DVKVTQSSRYLVKRTGEKVFLECVQDMDHENMFWYRQDPGLGLRLIYFSYDVKMKEKGDIPEGYSVSREKKERFSLILESASTNQTSMYLCASSRGGADSLAQHFGDGTRLSIL.

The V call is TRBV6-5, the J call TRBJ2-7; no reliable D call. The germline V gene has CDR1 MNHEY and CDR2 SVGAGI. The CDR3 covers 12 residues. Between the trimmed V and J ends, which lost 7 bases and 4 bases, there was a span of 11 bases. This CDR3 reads CASIKTGYEQYF. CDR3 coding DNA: TGTGCCAGCATTAAAACGGGTTACGAGCAGTACTTC.

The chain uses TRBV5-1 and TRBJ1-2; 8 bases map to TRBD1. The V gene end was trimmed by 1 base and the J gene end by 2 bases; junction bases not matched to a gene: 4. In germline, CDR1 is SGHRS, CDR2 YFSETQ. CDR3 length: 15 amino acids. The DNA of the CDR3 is TGCGCCAGCAGCTTGACGGGACAGGCAAACTATGGCTACACCTTC. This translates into CASSLTGQANYGYTF.

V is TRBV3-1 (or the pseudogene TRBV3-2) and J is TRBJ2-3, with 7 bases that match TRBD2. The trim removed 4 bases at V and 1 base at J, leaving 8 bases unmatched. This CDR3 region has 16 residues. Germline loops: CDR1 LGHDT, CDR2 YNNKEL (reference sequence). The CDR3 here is CASSRASGSGTDTQYF. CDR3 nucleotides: TGTGCCAGCAGCCGAGCTAGCGGTTCGGGCACAGATACGCAGTATTTT.